This T cell receptor beta chain was retrieved from a study of OX40 agonist ivuxolimab in advanced cancers. Study background: Intravenous ivuxolimab was administered to patients every 2 weeks at 0.01 to 10 mg/kg. The dose-escalation cohort was about 83% male, with a mean age of around 54 years, ranging about 23 to 90.

CDR3 length equals 11 residues. V was pared by 5 bases and J by 1 base, with 2 bases between. In germline, CDR1 is KGHSH, CDR2 LQKENI. Assay used: immunoSEQ multiplex PCR; TCRdb lists only in-frame clones, some missing. The data contain fewer than 45,000 clones, approximately 90% of them singletons. This clone is a singleton in its sample. This clonotype was sampled from an adult with an advanced solid tumor such as melanoma, head and neck, liver or kidney cancer. The J gene is TRBJ2-5, the V gene TRBV18, with unresolved D. The source was CD4+ or CD8+ T cells sorted from blood, collected in a trial of the OX40 agonist ivuxolimab. DNA for the CDR3: TGTGCCAGCTCAGCCCAAGAGACCCAGTACTTC. This translates into CASSAQETQYF. Full variable domain (outside the CDR3, taken from reference TRBV18 and TRBJ2-5): NAGVMQNPRHLVRRRGQEARLRCSPMKGHSHVYWYRQLPEEGLKFMVYLQKENIIDESGMPKERFSAEFPKEGPSILRIQQVVRGDSAAYFCASSAQETQYFGPGTRLLVL.